Listed below are T cell receptor beta chains from one sample, sequenced in a study of blood T cells in healthy people across ages. Each CDR3 protein gets one entry after TCRdb re-called the 5' RACE reads with MiXCR. The sample gives some 690,000 distinct CDR3 sequences, around a fifth of which show up once; approximately 20% is in the top ten. Sequences were obtained from blood. Every receptor here comes from a man aged 65 to 79 in good health. Each CDR3 is given with its conserved first and last residue. The D gene is left open where the match is weak. Clone size is shown for a subset of rows, as once, few, many or a class of expanded clone.

CDR3 DNA	CDR3 protein	V gene	CDR3 length	clone size	J gene	D gene
TGTGCCAGCAGCTCCCGGGACAGGGACCTCAATGAGCAGTTCTTC	CASSSRDRDLNEQFF	TRBV7-6	15	few	TRBJ2-1	TRBD1
TGCAGCGTTGAGATGTTAACCGGGCCCGGAGAGGCCCAGTACTTC	CSVEMLTGPGEAQYF	TRBV29-1	15	.	TRBJ2-5	.
TGTGCCAGCAGCCCGACAGGGGAGGAAGGCTACACCTTC	CASSPTGEEGYTF	TRBV13	13	few	TRBJ1-2	TRBD1
TGCAGTGCGTCTAGTGCTGCAACTAATGAAAAACTGTTTTTT	CSASSAATNEKLFF	TRBV20-1	14	few	TRBJ1-4	.
TGTGCCAGCAGTCCCTGGGGGGTCACAGATACGCAGTATTTT	CASSPWGVTDTQYF	TRBV27	14	few	TRBJ2-3	.
TGTGCCAGCAGCAACAGGGGTCGAACTAATGAAAAACTGTTTTTT	CASSNRGRTNEKLFF	TRBV7-2	15	.	TRBJ1-4	TRBD1
TGTGCCAGCGCCTCTGAGGGGGCAGATACGCAGTATTTT	CASASEGADTQYF	TRBV7-6	13	once	TRBJ2-3	.
TGTGCCACTAGGCAAGGGCCCTACCCCAATCAGCCCCAGCATTTT	CATRQGPYPNQPQHF	TRBV10-3	15	many	TRBJ1-5	.
TGTGCCAGCAGGGGCGGGAAGAACACTGAAGCTTTCTTT	CASRGGKNTEAFF	TRBV3-1	13	once	TRBJ1-1	.
TGCAGTGCTACGGGGAGCCAAGAGACCCAGTACTTC	CSATGSQETQYF	TRBV20-1	12	.	TRBJ2-5	.
TGTGCCAGCAGTTTTACTAGCGGGGCCTACAATGAGCAGTTCTTC	CASSFTSGAYNEQFF	TRBV6-2/TRBV6-3	15	many	TRBJ2-1	TRBD2
TGTGCCAGCAGTGATGGCGGGGGCAGCACAGATACGCAGTATTTT	CASSDGGGSTDTQYF	TRBV2	15	many	TRBJ2-3	.
TGTGCCAGCAGTTTACTAGCGGCCTACGAGCAGTACTTC	CASSLLAAYEQYF	TRBV12-3/TRBV12-4	13	once	TRBJ2-7	TRBD2
TGTGCCAGCAGCCCTTTCACCAATGGCTACACCTTC	CASSPFTNGYTF	TRBV7-2	12	few	TRBJ1-2	.
TGTGCCAGCATTCGGAGGGAAACATTTAATGAGCAGTTCTTC	CASIRRETFNEQFF	TRBV28	14	.	TRBJ2-1	.
TGTGCCAGCAGTTTTAGCTTCAGGGAGCAGTTCTTC	CASSFSFREQFF	TRBV27	12	few	TRBJ2-1	.
TGCGCCAGCAGCCAAGATCATCCAGGGACTTACTATGGCTACACCTTC	CASSQDHPGTYYGYTF	TRBV4-1	16	few	TRBJ1-2	.
TGCGCCAGCAGCCAAGGGTGGGGACACTTACAAGAGACCCAGTACTTC	CASSQGWGHLQETQYF	TRBV4-3	16	.	TRBJ2-5	.
TGCGCCAGCAGCTTGGGGCGGAACCCACCTATGAACACTGAAGCTTTCTTT	CASSLGRNPPMNTEAFF	TRBV5-1	17	.	TRBJ1-1	.
TGTGCCAGCAGTTACTCGGGGCGGATGACAGGGTATTTTTATGGCTACACCTTC	CASSYSGRMTGYFYGYTF	TRBV6-5	18	many	TRBJ1-2	TRBD1
TGTGCCAGCAGCCCCACCCCCAAAGGGCGTCCCATGAACACTGAAGCTTTCTTT	CASSPTPKGRPMNTEAFF	TRBV9	18	few	TRBJ1-1	.
TGCGCCAGCAGCCACGACAGTAGGGATGAAAAACTGTTTTTT	CASSHDSRDEKLFF	TRBV5-1	14	.	TRBJ1-4	.
TGTGCTAGTGGTTTGGCGACAGTAAGCTCCTACAATGAGCAGTTCTTC	CASGLATVSSYNEQFF	TRBV12-5	16	.	TRBJ2-1	.
TGTGCCAGCAGCCTGGGCAGGGGGCGCAGAACTAATGAAAAACTGTTTTTT	CASSLGRGRRTNEKLFF	TRBV11-2	17	.	TRBJ1-4	TRBD1
TGCAGCGTTGATCGACCGGGACACCCGAACTCCAATGAGCAGTTCTTC	CSVDRPGHPNSNEQFF	TRBV29-1	16	few	TRBJ2-1	.
TGCGCCAGCAGCCAAGATTGGGGCGGGAGGGCGGATACGCAGTATTTT	CASSQDWGGRADTQYF	TRBV4-1	16	.	TRBJ2-3	TRBD2
TGTGCCAGCAGCCCCCGACAGGGGGACAGCACCATATATTTT	CASSPRQGDSTIYF	TRBV5-4	14	.	TRBJ1-3	TRBD1
TGTGCCAGCAGCTCCCAAGGACGCGAGCAGTACTTC	CASSSQGREQYF	TRBV7-9	12	few	TRBJ2-7	.
TGCAGTGCCCCAACACAGGGGAGTGAAAAACTGTTTTTT	CSAPTQGSEKLFF	TRBV20-1	13	few	TRBJ1-4	TRBD1
TGCAGCGTTCGGAATGGAGAGACCCAGTACTTC	CSVRNGETQYF	TRBV29-1	11	many	TRBJ2-5	.
TGTGCCAGTAGTATGCAGGCAGGAAGTGGCTATGGCTACACCTTC	CASSMQAGSGYGYTF	TRBV19	15	few	TRBJ1-2	.
TGTGCCAGCAGTTCCGATGTTCGCGAAAAACTGTTTTTT	CASSSDVREKLFF	TRBV28	13	.	TRBJ1-4	.
TGCGCCAGCAGTGAAATACAGGGCCGGGGAACTGAAGCTTTCTTT	CASSEIQGRGTEAFF	TRBV10-1	15	once	TRBJ1-1	.
TGTGCCAGCAGTTACTCGAGACTAGCGCGTCTCAATGAGCAGTTCTTC	CASSYSRLARLNEQFF	TRBV6-5	16	few	TRBJ2-1	TRBD2
TGTGCCAGCAGTCTAACAGGGAAGAAGGACATTCAGTACTTC	CASSLTGKKDIQYF	TRBV12-3/TRBV12-4	14	.	TRBJ2-4	.
TGTGCCGCAGGCATAGCGGGAGGTGACGAGACCCAGTACTTC	CAAGIAGGDETQYF	TRBV28	14	.	TRBJ2-5	TRBD2
TGCGCCAGCAGCTTGGTATTACGGGATGAGCAGTTCTTC	CASSLVLRDEQFF	TRBV5-1	13	few	TRBJ2-1	.
TGTGCCAGCAGTTTACCACTAGCGGGAGTGAATGAGCAGTTCTTC	CASSLPLAGVNEQFF	TRBV12-3/TRBV12-4	15	.	TRBJ2-1	TRBD2
TGTGCCAGCAGCCGGTTACAAGGGGTTGGAGGCTACACCTTC	CASSRLQGVGGYTF	TRBV3-1	14	.	TRBJ1-2	.
TGCGCCAGCAGCCACCTCGACAGGACCCGGGAGCAGTTCTTC	CASSHLDRTREQFF	TRBV4-1	14	once	TRBJ2-1	.
TGTGCCACCAGTGATACCACAGGGAGCAATACGCAGTATTTT	CATSDTTGSNTQYF	TRBV24-1	14	.	TRBJ2-3	.
TGTGCCAGCAGTGACTCAGGGACAGGGGGAATAGGTGGCTACACCTTC	CASSDSGTGGIGGYTF	TRBV6-4	16	few	TRBJ1-2	TRBD1
TGTGCCAGCAGTTTCTCGCAGGGCGCCGGGGAGCTGTTTTTT	CASSFSQGAGELFF	TRBV12-3/TRBV12-4	14	few	TRBJ2-2	.
TGTGCCAGTACCACGGGATTCCGGGGAGATACGCAGTATTTT	CASTTGFRGDTQYF	TRBV19	14	.	TRBJ2-3	.
TGTGCCAGCAGTACGGGGTTGGGGAACACTGAAGCTTTCTTT	CASSTGLGNTEAFF	TRBV28	14	.	TRBJ1-1	.
TGTGCCAGCAGTTACTCGACCAACATTCAGTACTTC	CASSYSTNIQYF	TRBV12-3/TRBV12-4	12	many	TRBJ2-4	.
TGCAGTGCTCCGATGGGGGAGAGTCGCACCGGGGAGCTGTTTTTT	CSAPMGESRTGELFF	TRBV20-1	15	.	TRBJ2-2	.
TGTGCCAGCTGCCCTTGGGGACTAGCGGGAGACAATGAGCAGTTCTTC	CASCPWGLAGDNEQFF	TRBV28	16	.	TRBJ2-1	TRBD2
TGTGCCAGCAGCCAAGATCGAAATACGCAGTATTTT	CASSQDRNTQYF	TRBV3-1	12	many	TRBJ2-3	.
TGCGCCAGCAGCTTGGAGGGTGGACTCGGAGATACGCAGTATTTT	CASSLEGGLGDTQYF	TRBV5-1	15	.	TRBJ2-3	.
TGCAGTGCTAGGATTCCGGGACAGCGTGAAAAACTGTTTTTT	CSARIPGQREKLFF	TRBV20-1	14	.	TRBJ1-4	TRBD1
TGCAGTGCATGGACTAGCGGGAAAGATGAGCAGTTCTTC	CSAWTSGKDEQFF	TRBV20-1	13	many	TRBJ2-1	TRBD2